This T cell receptor (beta chain) was identified in a study of shared clonotypes between healthy human individuals. Study as a whole: Each donor had three CD4 naive, three CD4 memory, two CD8 naive and one CD8 memory plate.

Among the donors, all were Caucasian adults who lived in Nashville, Tennessee. CD45RA+ naive and CD45RA-negative memory subsets were separated from CD4+ cells. CDR1 is SGHRS and CDR2 is YFSETQ in the germline V gene. V shed 4 bases and J shed 3 bases, with 11 bases lying between them. The CDR3 loop spans 13 amino acids. The assay was immunoSEQ multiplex PCR, and TCRdb's table has in-frame clones only and misses some. The data hold roughly 2 million clones, with around 95% observed a single time. The material sequenced was naive CD4+ T cells sorted from blood. Described subset: CD45RA+ positively selected. This TCR came from a man younger than 30 in good health. The chain uses TRBV5-1 and TRBJ2-7; D not certain. DNA for the CDR3: TGCGCCAGCAGCCAGGCCCCGGGCTACGAGCAGTACTTC. Translation gives CASSQAPGYEQYF.